The entry that follows covers one T cell receptor beta chain sequence. The source of the sample is a study of blood T cell repertoires in COVID-19. Study as a whole: COVID-19 samples from acute and convalescent phases originated in the United States, Italy and Spain. From T cells, B-cell-depleted T cells, or PBMCs came the material, which was cDNA or gDNA.

Profiled with immunoSEQ multiplex PCR; TCRdb holds only in-frame clones, not every one. The sample consists of some 46,000 clones, 80% to 90% of them appearing once. The CDR3 loop spans 16 amino acids. Germline values: CDR1 SGHDT, CDR2 YYEEEE. The ends lost 2 bases at V and 0 bases at J; junction bases unmatched: 8. The chain combines TRBV5-6 with TRBJ2-7, with 7 bases that match TRBD2. The sample taken for sequencing was peripheral blood. The sequence was collected from a man aged 50 to 59 with acute or convalescent COVID-19. The CDR3: CASSFGVAGDSYEQYF. CDR3 DNA sequence: TGTGCCAGCAGCTTCGGGGTTGCGGGGGACTCCTACGAGCAGTACTTC.